A single TCR beta chain is shown here with its context. The table came from immunoSEQ multiplex PCR; TCRdb's copy has only in-frame clones and leaves some out. This sample has roughly 570,000 clones; more than 95% occur once, and the top ten carry approximately 0.33%. The CDR3 is 16 amino acids. V lost 3 bases and J lost 3, with 15 bases in between. The V gene's germline CDR1 is MDHEN and CDR2 SYDVKM. The data were taken from a study of shared clonotypes between healthy human individuals. The naive CD8 subset, CD45RO-negative cells positively selected for CCR7, excluded terminally differentiated effector memory CD45RA+ cells.

This receptor was identified in a man aged 25-45 years in good health. The material sequenced was naive CD8+ T cells sorted from blood. J is TRBJ1-3 and V is TRBV28, with no clear D. The CDR3, as DNA: TGTGCCAGCAGTTTGGTTGAAGGAATGATTGGAAACACCATATATTTT. Residues: CASSLVEGMIGNTIYF.